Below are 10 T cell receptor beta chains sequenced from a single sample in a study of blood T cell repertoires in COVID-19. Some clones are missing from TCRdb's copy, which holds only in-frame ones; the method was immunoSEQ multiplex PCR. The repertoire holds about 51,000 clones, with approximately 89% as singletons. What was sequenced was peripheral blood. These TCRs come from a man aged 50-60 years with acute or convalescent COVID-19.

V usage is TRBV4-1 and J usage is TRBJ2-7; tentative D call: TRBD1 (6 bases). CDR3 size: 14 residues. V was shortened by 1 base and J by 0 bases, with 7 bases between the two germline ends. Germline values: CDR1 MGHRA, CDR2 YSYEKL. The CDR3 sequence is CASSQARGSYEQYF. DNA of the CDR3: TGCGCCAGCAGCCAAGCCAGGGGCTCCTACGAGCAGTACTTC.

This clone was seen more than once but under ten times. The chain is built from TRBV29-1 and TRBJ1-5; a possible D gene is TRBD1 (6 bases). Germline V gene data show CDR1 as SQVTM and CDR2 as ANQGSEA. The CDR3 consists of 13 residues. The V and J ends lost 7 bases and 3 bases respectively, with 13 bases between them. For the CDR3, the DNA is TGCAGCGCACTGACAGGAGTCAATCAGCCCCAGCATTTT. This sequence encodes CSALTGVNQPQHF. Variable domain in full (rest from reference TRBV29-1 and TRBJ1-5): SAVISQKPSRDICQRGTSLTIQCQVDSQVTMMFWYRQQPGQSLTLIATANQGSEATYESGFVIDKFPISRPNLTFSTLTVSNMSPEDSSIYLCSALTGVNQPQHFGDGTRLSIL.

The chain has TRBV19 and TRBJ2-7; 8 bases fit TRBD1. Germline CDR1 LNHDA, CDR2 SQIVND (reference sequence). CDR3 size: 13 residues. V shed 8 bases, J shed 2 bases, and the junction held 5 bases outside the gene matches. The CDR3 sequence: CASHGQGTYEQYF. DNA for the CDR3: TGTGCCAGTCACGGACAGGGCACCTACGAGCAGTACTTC.

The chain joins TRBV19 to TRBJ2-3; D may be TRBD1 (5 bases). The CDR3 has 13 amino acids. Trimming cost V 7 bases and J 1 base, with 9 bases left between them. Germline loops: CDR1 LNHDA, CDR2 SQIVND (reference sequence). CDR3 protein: CASNAGRTDTQYF. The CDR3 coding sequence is TGTGCCAGTAATGCAGGGCGCACAGATACGCAGTATTTT.

The CDR3 bases are TGTGCCAGCAGCTTAGCTATCTACGAGCAGTACTTC. Its translation is CASSLAIYEQYF. The chain has TRBV7-8 and TRBJ2-7; D is unresolved. This CDR3 is built from 12 residues. Germline V gives CDR1 SGHVS, CDR2 FQNEAQ. V dropped 0 bases and J dropped 3 bases, with 3 bases sitting between them.

The CDR3 DNA is TGCGCCACCCTAAGACAGGGGCCTAGGACACGAGGGCATGAAAAACTGTTTTTT. Protein sequence: CATLRQGPRTRGHEKLFF. The chain joins TRBV10-1 to TRBJ1-4; TRBD1 aligns across 8 bases. The V gene end was trimmed by 10 bases and the J gene end by 6 bases; junction bases not matched to a gene: 22. Germline CDR1 and CDR2: WNHNN and SYGVQD (reference sequence). The CDR3 is 18 residues long.

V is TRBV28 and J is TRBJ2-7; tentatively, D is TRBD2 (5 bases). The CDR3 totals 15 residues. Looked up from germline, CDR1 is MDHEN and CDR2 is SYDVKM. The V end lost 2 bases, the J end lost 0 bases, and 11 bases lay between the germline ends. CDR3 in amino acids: CASSLTGILSYEQYF. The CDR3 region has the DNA TGTGCCAGCAGTTTAACCGGGATCCTCTCCTACGAGCAGTACTTC.

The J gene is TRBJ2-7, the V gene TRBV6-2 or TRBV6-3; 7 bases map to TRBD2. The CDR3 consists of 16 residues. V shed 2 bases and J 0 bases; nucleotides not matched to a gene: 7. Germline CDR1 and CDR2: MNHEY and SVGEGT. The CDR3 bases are TGTGCCAGCAGTTACCCGCGGGCGGGGGACTCCTACGAGCAGTACTTC. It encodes CASSYPRAGDSYEQYF.

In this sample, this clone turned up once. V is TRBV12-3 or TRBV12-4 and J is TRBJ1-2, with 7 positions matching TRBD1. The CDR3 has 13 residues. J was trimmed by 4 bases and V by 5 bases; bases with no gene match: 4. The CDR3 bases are TGTGCCAGCAGTCTGACAGGGAGCTATGGCTACACCTTC. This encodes CASSLTGSYGYTF.

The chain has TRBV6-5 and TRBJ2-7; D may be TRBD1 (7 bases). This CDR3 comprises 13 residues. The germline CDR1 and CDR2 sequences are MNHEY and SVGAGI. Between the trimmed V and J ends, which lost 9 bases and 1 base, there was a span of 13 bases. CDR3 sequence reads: CASSQGGSYEQYF. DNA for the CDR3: TGTGCCAGTTCTCAGGGGGGTTCCTACGAGCAGTACTTC.